This record concerns one T cell receptor (beta chain) sequence. Its specificity is unknown. This record belongs to a study of a mutant IDH1 vaccine in newly diagnosed glioma. Overall study context: Receipt of radiotherapy, temozolomide, or both preceded the study, and most received both.

Clones were read by immunoSEQ multiplex PCR, and TCRdb kept only the in-frame ones, dropping some. The table has approximately 30,000 clones, roughly 80% seen once; the top ten hold approximately 15%. V lost 6 bases to trimming and J lost 0 bases, with 14 bases between them. The CDR3 sequence is 15 residues long. Germline loops: CDR1 SGHRS, CDR2 YFSETQ. Time point in this sample: week 23, last vaccination. Topical imiquimod was applied with each vaccine dose, which held 300 ug of mutant IDH1 20-mer peptide. The specimen was PBMCs, collected from a glioma patient whose treatment included an IDH1 peptide vaccine. This receptor was identified in a woman in her twenties or thirties with glioma. V is TRBV5-1 and J is TRBJ2-3; TRBD1 might be the D (7 bases). Written as DNA, the CDR3 is TGCGCCAGCACCCGCGGAGGGGGCAGCACAGATACGCAGTATTTT. It specifies CASTRGGGSTDTQYF.